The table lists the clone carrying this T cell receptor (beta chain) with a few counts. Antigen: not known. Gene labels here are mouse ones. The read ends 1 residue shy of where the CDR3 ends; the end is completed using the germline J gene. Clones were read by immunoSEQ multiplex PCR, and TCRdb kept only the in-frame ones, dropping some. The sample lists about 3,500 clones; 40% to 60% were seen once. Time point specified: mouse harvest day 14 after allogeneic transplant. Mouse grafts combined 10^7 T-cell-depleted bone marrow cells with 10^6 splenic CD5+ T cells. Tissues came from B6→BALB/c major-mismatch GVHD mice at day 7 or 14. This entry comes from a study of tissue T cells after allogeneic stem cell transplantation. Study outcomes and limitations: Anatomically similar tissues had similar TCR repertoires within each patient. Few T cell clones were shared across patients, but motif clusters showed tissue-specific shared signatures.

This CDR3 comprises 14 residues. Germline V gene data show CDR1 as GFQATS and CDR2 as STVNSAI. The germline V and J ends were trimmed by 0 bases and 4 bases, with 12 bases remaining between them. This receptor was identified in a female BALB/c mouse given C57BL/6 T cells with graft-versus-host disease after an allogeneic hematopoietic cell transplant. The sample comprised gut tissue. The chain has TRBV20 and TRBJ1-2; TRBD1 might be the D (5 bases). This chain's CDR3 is CGARDPRATSDYTF. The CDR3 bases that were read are TGTGGTGCTAGGGATCCCAGGGCCACCTCCGACTACACC. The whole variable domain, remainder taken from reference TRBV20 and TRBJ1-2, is GALVYQYPRRTICKSGTSMRMECQAVGFQATSVAWYRQSPQKTFELIALSTVNSAIKYEQNFTQEKFPISHPNLSFSSMTVLNAYLEDRGLYLCGARDPRATSDYTFGSGTRLLVI.